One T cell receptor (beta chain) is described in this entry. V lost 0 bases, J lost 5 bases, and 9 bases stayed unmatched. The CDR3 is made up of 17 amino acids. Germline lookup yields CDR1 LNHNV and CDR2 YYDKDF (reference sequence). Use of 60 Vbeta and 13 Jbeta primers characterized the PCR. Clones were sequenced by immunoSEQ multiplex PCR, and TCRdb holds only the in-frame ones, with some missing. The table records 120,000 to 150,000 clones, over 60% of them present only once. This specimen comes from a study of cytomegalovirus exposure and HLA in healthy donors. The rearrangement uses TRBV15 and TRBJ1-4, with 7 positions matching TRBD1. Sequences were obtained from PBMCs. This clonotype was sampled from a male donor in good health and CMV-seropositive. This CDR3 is CATSRDYTGGGNEKLFF. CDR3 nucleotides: TGTGCCACCAGCAGAGATTATACGGGAGGGGGCAATGAAAAACTGTTTTTT.